These 30 T cell receptor beta chains share one sample of origin, sequenced in a study of memory CD4+ T cells and cytomegalovirus serostatus. Repertoires were generated with immunoSEQ multiplex PCR, while TCRdb's copy carries only in-frame clones and drops some. This sample yields under 50,000 clones, of which 78% are seen a single time; around 0.91% belongs to the top ten. Single viable CD3+CD4+CD8-CD45RO+ cells were sorted as the memory CD4+ T cells. The sequencing sample was made of memory CD4+ T cells from blood. The origin of the receptors is an adult in good health and CMV-seronegative.

This chain uses TRBV5-1 with TRBJ1-2; TRBD1 is a possible D gene (6 bases). Trimming left V 4 bases short and J 2 bases short, with 12 bases between. The CDR3 runs to 14 residues. CDR1 and CDR2 from the germline V gene are SGHRS and YFSETQ. Here the CDR3 DNA reads TGCGCCAGCAGCCCCGGGGGGCCCAACTATGGCTACACCTTC. As protein: CASSPGGPNYGYTF.

V usage is TRBV27 and J usage is TRBJ2-7; 9 bases line up with TRBD1. J lost 3 bases, V lost 5 bases, and 14 bases had no gene match. Germline-derived CDR1 and CDR2 are MNHEY and SMNVEV (reference sequence). The CDR3 contains 17 residues. The CDR3 is CASSPRDRDPLRYEQYF. In DNA, the CDR3 is TGTGCCAGCAGTCCTCGGGACAGGGACCCACTGCGCTACGAGCAGTACTTC.

This chain connects TRBV7-9 to TRBJ2-5; 7 bases match TRBD2. Germline lookup yields CDR1 SEHNR and CDR2 FQNEAQ (reference sequence). Germline trimming cut 6 bases from V and 4 bases from J; bases unmatched to any gene: 2. The CDR3 is 12 amino acids. In nucleotides, the CDR3 is TGTGCCAGCAGAGGCGGGGGAGAGACCCAGTACTTC. It specifies CASRGGGETQYF.

V usage is TRBV20-1 and J usage is TRBJ2-4; D gene uncertain. The CDR3 consists of 11 residues. Between the trimmed V and J ends, which lost 6 bases and 9 bases, there was a span of 12 bases. Germline assignment: CDR1 DFQATT and CDR2 SNEGSKA (reference sequence). The CDR3 protein is CSAPRSGIQYF. The CDR3 DNA reads as TGCAGTGCCCCCAGGTCGGGCATTCAGTACTTC.

The gene calls are TRBV7-2 and TRBJ1-2, with a possible D match to TRBD1 (5 bases). V was trimmed by 1 base and J by 8 bases, leaving 14 bases between them. This CDR3 has 14 residues. From germline, CDR1 is SGHTA and CDR2 FQGNSA. DNA of the CDR3: TGTGCCAGCAGCTTAGGGGGGAGTGGACGAGGCTACACCTTC. Protein: CASSLGGSGRGYTF.

V and J are TRBV2 and TRBJ2-3; weak D call: TRBD1 (6 bases). V was pared by 5 bases and J by 3 bases, with 12 bases between. The CDR3 spans 14 residues. Germline V CDR1 and CDR2: SNHLY, FYNNEI. Written as DNA, the CDR3 is TGTGCCAGCAGTATACAGGGTGGAACAGATACGCAGTATTTT. This gives the protein CASSIQGGTDTQYF.

A few counts support this clone. V usage is TRBV10-3 and J usage is TRBJ2-1, with D possibly called TRBD1 or TRBD2 (5 bases each). V was shortened by 4 bases and J by 0 bases, with 13 bases between the two germline ends. Germline-derived CDR1 and CDR2 are ENHRY and SYGVKD. The CDR3 sequence is 16 residues long. The CDR3 DNA reads TGTGCCATCAGTGGAAGTTCAGGGAGCTCCTACAATGAGCAGTTCTTC. Protein sequence: CAISGSSGSSYNEQFF.

This chain uses TRBV28 with TRBJ2-3; 7 positions agree with TRBD1. The CDR3 loop spans 14 amino acids. Germline V gene data show CDR1 as MDHEN and CDR2 as SYDVKM. Losses at the gene ends were 8 bases for V and 5 bases for J; bases not matched to a gene: 10. The chain's CDR3 is CASLRGQGVDTQYF. CDR3 in DNA: TGTGCCAGCCTCCGGGGTCAGGGGGTAGATACGCAGTATTTT.

The rearrangement links TRBV2 to TRBJ2-4; 7 positions match TRBD1. V dropped 3 bases and J dropped 0; count of bases not matched to a gene: 8. CDR3 length: 17 residues. Germline loops: CDR1 SNHLY, CDR2 FYNNEI. The CDR3 here is CASSDGQAFIAKNIQYF. In DNA, the CDR3 is TGTGCCAGCAGTGACGGACAGGCCTTTATAGCCAAAAACATTCAGTACTTC.

The chain is built from TRBV29-1 and TRBJ1-1; 7 bases line up with TRBD1. The CDR3 has 13 residues. Losses at the gene ends were 7 bases for V and 0 bases for J; bases not matched to a gene: 5. Germline V gene data show CDR1 as SQVTM and CDR2 as ANQGSEA. As DNA, the CDR3 is TGCAGCGGAACAGGGGAGGTGAACACTGAAGCTTTCTTT. It is translated as CSGTGEVNTEAFF.

The table lists this clone with a count of one. V and J are TRBV19 and TRBJ2-5, with 8 bases matching TRBD1. The length of the CDR3 is 16 residues. The germline gives CDR1 LNHDA, CDR2 SQIVND (reference sequence). V gave up 3 bases and J gave up 5 bases; unmatched junction bases: 11. The CDR3 bases are TGTGCCAGTAGTATTTTTCGGGCAGGGGGCGACGAGACCCAGTACTTC. It encodes CASSIFRAGGDETQYF. Looking up the rest from reference TRBV19 and TRBJ2-5 gives the full variable domain: DGGITQSPKYLFRKEGQNVTLSCEQNLNHDAMYWYRQDPGQGLRLIYYSQIVNDFQKGDIAEGYSVSREKKESFPLTVTSAQKNPTAFYLCASSIFRAGGDETQYFGPGTRLLVL.

V usage is TRBV6-1 and J usage is TRBJ1-5, with TRBD1 identical over 11 bases. The J segment lost 3 bases and the V segment lost 1 base, leaving 2 bases of the junction unmatched. The CDR3 consists of 16 residues. The germline V gene has CDR1 MNHNS and CDR2 SASEGT. The CDR3 DNA reads TGTGCCAGCAGTGAAGAGGACAGGGGGCACAATCAGCCCCAGCATTTT. This gives the protein CASSEEDRGHNQPQHF.

The gene calls are TRBV6-4 and TRBJ2-2, with TRBD1 matching 8 bases. Trimming cost V 4 bases and J 6 bases; bases outside gene matches: 1. The CDR3 runs 13 residues. CDR1 and CDR2 (germline): MRHNA, SNTAGT. CDR3 region: CASSADRAGELFF. The CDR3 DNA reads TGTGCCAGCAGTGCGGACAGGGCCGGGGAGCTGTTTTTT.

This clone was seen only once. V gene TRBV9 combines with J gene TRBJ2-3; D is unclear. CDR1 SGDLS and CDR2 YYNGEE come from the germline V gene. The CDR3 spans 13 residues. Trimming stripped 3 bases from V and 0 bases from J, with 5 bases between. The CDR3 coding sequence is TGTGCCAGCAGCGCCAGTAGCACAGATACGCAGTATTTT. Its protein is CASSASSTDTQYF.

This CDR3 reads CASSLGRQGFGNSPLHF. CDR3 DNA: TGTGCCAGCAGCTTAGGGAGACAGGGCTTTGGCAATTCACCCCTCCACTTT. The chain has TRBV7-9 and TRBJ1-6; 7 nucleotides agree with TRBD1. V was pared by 1 base and J by 7 bases, with 10 bases of the junction left unmatched. Per germline, CDR1 SEHNR and CDR2 FQNEAQ (reference sequence). The CDR3 is 17 amino acids.

This chain links TRBV5-1 with TRBJ2-1; 14 nucleotides line up with TRBD2. This CDR3 has 16 residues. V trimming: 4 bases; J trimming: 4 bases; junction bases outside the gene matches: 4. The germline V gene has CDR1 SGHRS and CDR2 YFSETQ. CDR3 DNA sequence: TGCGCCAGCAGCCCACGGACTAGCGGGGGGTACAATGAGCAGTTCTTC. It encodes CASSPRTSGGYNEQFF. Together with reference TRBV5-1 and TRBJ2-1, the CDR3 gives the full variable domain: KAGVTQTPRYLIKTRGQQVTLSCSPISGHRSVSWYQQTPGQGLQFLFEYFSETQRNKGNFPGRFSGRQFSNSRSEMNVSTLELGDSALYLCASSPRTSGGYNEQFFGPGTRLTVL.

This clone has just a few counts. The chain couples TRBV28 to TRBJ1-2; possibly TRBD1 for D (5 bases). Germline V CDR1 and CDR2: MDHEN, SYDVKM. The ends were cut back, 1 base at V and 8 bases at J, with 14 bases in the middle. The CDR3 extends over 14 amino acids. The CDR3 DNA follows: TGTGCCAGCAGTTTATATCTCCAGGGTAGCGGCTACACCTTC. This codes for CASSLYLQGSGYTF.

This clone turned up a few times. The rearrangement uses TRBV7-2 and TRBJ2-5; D uncertain. Germline lookup yields CDR1 SGHTA and CDR2 FQGNSA. The CDR3 totals 14 residues. The V and J ends lost 3 bases and 9 bases respectively, with 17 bases between them. The chain's CDR3 is CASSLAPGWGSQYF. CDR3 bases: TGTGCCAGCAGCTTGGCACCGGGCTGGGGATCCCAGTACTTC.

The table lists this clone with a few counts. This chain links TRBV18 with TRBJ2-2; 7 positions match TRBD1. Looked up from germline, CDR1 is KGHSH and CDR2 is LQKENI. The CDR3 is made up of 17 amino acids. V shed 0 bases, J shed 4 bases, and the junction held 8 bases outside the gene matches. The CDR3 region is CASSPPDRSLGTGELFF. For the CDR3, the DNA is TGTGCCAGCTCACCACCGGACAGGTCTTTGGGCACCGGGGAGCTGTTTTTT.

This chain uses TRBV7-9 with TRBJ2-5; TRBD1 aligns across 10 bases. From germline, CDR1 is SEHNR and CDR2 FQNEAQ (reference sequence). This CDR3 is 16 amino acids long. V lost 7 bases and J lost 1; bases outside the gene matches: 9. The CDR3 DNA reads as TGTGCCAGCACCTTGGGGGACAGGGGAATCCAAGAGACCCAGTACTTC. Translation: CASTLGDRGIQETQYF. Filled out from reference TRBV7-9 and TRBJ2-5, the complete variable domain reads DTGVSQNPRHKITKRGQNVTFRCDPISEHNRLYWYRQTLGQGPEFLTYFQNEAQLEKSRLLSDRFSAERPKGSFSTLEIQRTEQGDSAMYLCASTLGDRGIQETQYFGPGTRLLVL.

The V and J genes are TRBV11-2 and TRBJ2-3; the match to TRBD2 covers 12 bases. Trimming took 6 bases from V and 5 from J; bases not matched to a gene: 12. CDR1 and CDR2 from the germline V gene are SGHAT and FQNNGV. The length of the CDR3 is 17 residues. CDR3 amino acids: CASSQTVPSGGEDTQYF. CDR3 nucleotides: TGTGCCAGCAGTCAAACGGTTCCTAGCGGGGGGGAAGATACGCAGTATTTT.

This clone has just a few counts. CDR3 residues: CASSLVRDSYGYTF. As DNA, the CDR3 is TGTGCCAGCAGCTTAGTTAGGGACAGCTATGGCTACACCTTC. The chain combines TRBV7-8 with TRBJ1-2, with 7 bases identical to TRBD1. The junction had 3 bases not matched to a gene; V was cut back by 1 base and J by 4 bases. Germline-derived CDR1 and CDR2 are SGHVS and FQNEAQ. The CDR3 is made up of 14 amino acids.

The genes are TRBV30 and TRBJ2-7, with 8 nucleotides matching TRBD2. Germline lookup yields CDR1 GTSNPN and CDR2 SVGIG (reference sequence). The J segment lost 4 bases and the V segment lost 3 bases, leaving 5 bases of the junction unmatched. This CDR3 has 13 residues. DNA of the CDR3: TGTGCCTGGAGGATCGGGGGGGCTTACGAGCAGTACTTC. This translates into CAWRIGGAYEQYF. Full variable domain (rest looked up from reference TRBV30 and TRBJ2-7): SQTIHQWPATLVQPVGSPLSLECTVEGTSNPNLYWYRQAAGRGLQLLFYSVGIGQISSEVPQNLSASRPQDRQFILSSKKLLLSDSGFYLCAWRIGGAYEQYFGPGTRLTVT.

This clone is labeled as medium-sized. The chain joins TRBV5-1 to TRBJ1-2; 8 bases map to TRBD1. CDR1 is SGHRS, CDR2 YFSETQ, per germline. The CDR3 runs to 13 residues. Trimming removed 4 bases from V and 6 bases from J; junction bases left unmatched: 5. The CDR3 protein is CASSNDRGHGYTF. The CDR3 region has the DNA TGCGCCAGCAGCAATGACAGGGGTCATGGCTACACCTTC.

The chain couples TRBV7-2 to TRBJ1-4; 8 bases align to TRBD1. The germline V gene encodes CDR1 SGHTA and CDR2 FQGNSA. The CDR3 covers 16 residues. V lost 3 bases and J lost 2; bases outside the gene matches: 5. The CDR3 loop reads CASSLGRGPTNEKLFF. CDR3 bases: TGTGCCAGCAGCTTGGGCAGGGGGCCGACTAATGAAAAACTGTTTTTT. The complete variable domain, with remaining parts taken from reference TRBV7-2 and TRBJ1-4, reads GAGVSQSPSNKVTEKGKDVELRCDPISGHTALYWYRQSLGQGLEFLIYFQGNSAPDKSGLPSDRFSAERTGGSVSTLTIQRTQQEDSAVYLCASSLGRGPTNEKLFFGSGTQLSVL.

This chain joins TRBV10-3 and TRBJ1-2; D not resolved. Germline V gene sequence: CDR1 ENHRY, CDR2 SYGVKD. The germline V and J ends were trimmed by 0 bases and 3 bases, with 8 bases remaining between them. The CDR3 is 14 amino acids. The CDR3 DNA is TGTGCCATCAGTGAGTCCCGGGGTGACTATGGCTACACCTTC. Translation: CAISESRGDYGYTF.

This chain connects TRBV11-3 to TRBJ2-2; the D gene is possibly TRBD2 (6 bases). Germline CDR1 is SGHNT and CDR2 is YENEEA. Trimming removed 6 bases at V and 1 base at J, with 12 bases between. CDR3 length: 15 residues. The CDR3 nucleotides read TGTGCCAGCAGTTGGGGAGGCGAGAACACCGGGGAGCTGTTTTTT. This encodes CASSWGGENTGELFF.

This chain joins TRBV6-1 and TRBJ2-2; D is unclear. CDR3 size: 14 residues. Germline V gene lookup returns CDR1 MNHNS and CDR2 SASEGT. Trimming took 6 bases from V and 2 from J, leaving 10 bases between them. This chain's CDR3 is CASSMTANTGELFF. CDR3 DNA: TGTGCCAGCAGCATGACGGCCAACACCGGGGAGCTGTTTTTT.

The V and J genes are TRBV2 and TRBJ2-4, with TRBD1 matching 10 bases. The CDR3 spans 17 residues. J lost 2 bases, V lost 3 bases, and 7 bases had no gene match. CDR1 and CDR2 from the germline V gene are SNHLY and FYNNEI. CDR3 sequence (DNA): TGTGCCAGCAGTGAGGGACAGGGGTCCTCTTCCAAAAACATTCAGTACTTC. Its protein is CASSEGQGSSSKNIQYF.

The V gene is TRBV27, the J gene TRBJ1-2; D gene ambiguous. Germline V gene lookup returns CDR1 MNHEY and CDR2 SMNVEV (reference sequence). Trimming took 4 bases from V and 2 from J, leaving 11 bases between them. The CDR3 contains 14 residues. CDR3 sequence reads: CASSSPGVNYGYTF. The CDR3, as DNA: TGTGCCAGCAGTTCCCCCGGGGTGAACTATGGCTACACCTTC.